Listed below are T cell receptor beta chains from one sample, sequenced in a study of T-cell reconstitution after alpha-beta-depleted transplantation in children. TCRdb called the PCR reads again in MiXCR, with one record for every CDR3 protein. The repertoire holds around 600,000 distinct CDR3 sequences, with roughly 24% as singletons. Sequencing was performed on PBMCs, mostly from graft donor cells, taken 360 days after TCRalphabeta/CD19-depleted stem cell transplant. The receptors originated from a boy younger than two who had a stem cell transplant for acute myeloid leukemia, so the T cells may come from the graft donor. Each CDR3 is given with its conserved first and last residue. Fields, in order: CDR3 protein, D gene, CDR3 length, V gene, J gene. D genes are given only for firm matches.

CDR3 protein: CASSPSRGKETQYF; D gene: NA; CDR3 length: 14; V gene: TRBV18; J gene: TRBJ2-5
CDR3 protein: CSARPTGANGYTF; D gene: TRBD1; CDR3 length: 13; V gene: TRBV20-1; J gene: TRBJ1-2
CDR3 protein: CASGANKGLSYEQYF; D gene: TRBD2; CDR3 length: 15; V gene: TRBV27; J gene: TRBJ2-7
CDR3 protein: CASSLQEGLETQYF; D gene: NA; CDR3 length: 14; V gene: TRBV5-1; J gene: TRBJ2-5
CDR3 protein: CASIGDTGELFF; D gene: NA; CDR3 length: 12; V gene: TRBV6-1; J gene: TRBJ2-2
CDR3 protein: CASSYSSTANTEAFF; D gene: NA; CDR3 length: 15; V gene: TRBV6-5; J gene: TRBJ1-1
CDR3 protein: CASSSQGWEETQYF; D gene: NA; CDR3 length: 14; V gene: TRBV5-6; J gene: TRBJ2-5
CDR3 protein: CASSEYPGQGTDEQYF; D gene: TRBD1; CDR3 length: 16; V gene: TRBV25-1; J gene: TRBJ2-7
CDR3 protein: CASSFGGGVWVYEQFF; D gene: TRBD2; CDR3 length: 16; V gene: TRBV12-3/TRBV12-4; J gene: TRBJ2-1
CDR3 protein: CACSPDRSATETQYF; D gene: NA; CDR3 length: 15; V gene: TRBV3-1; J gene: TRBJ2-5
CDR3 protein: CASSYSPGTGGSRNTIYF; D gene: TRBD1; CDR3 length: 18; V gene: TRBV6-5; J gene: TRBJ1-3
CDR3 protein: CASSLRDRPNYGYTF; D gene: NA; CDR3 length: 15; V gene: TRBV3-1; J gene: TRBJ1-2
CDR3 protein: CASCPLGAREEKLFF; D gene: NA; CDR3 length: 15; V gene: TRBV5-1; J gene: TRBJ1-4
CDR3 protein: CASSLPGGLTHNEQFF; D gene: TRBD1; CDR3 length: 16; V gene: TRBV12-3/TRBV12-4; J gene: TRBJ2-1
CDR3 protein: CASGLFPGPSSDTQYF; D gene: NA; CDR3 length: 16; V gene: TRBV12-5; J gene: TRBJ2-3
CDR3 protein: CASSQDFGGLEEKLFF; D gene: NA; CDR3 length: 16; V gene: TRBV4-2; J gene: TRBJ1-4